The 10 T cell receptor beta chains given below trace back to one sample, sequenced in a study of T cells in Graves' hyperthyroidism and ophthalmopathy. There were TCR beta CDR3 regions amplified from RNA transcripts. Initially, a first-round RT-PCR of the TCR CDR3 employed the HTBI primer set. TCRdb re-derived calls from the multiplex PCR reads in MiXCR, one entry per CDR3 protein. In the table there are around 420,000 distinct CDR3 sequences, roughly 15% of which are singletons. Material: blood. Receptors originate from a woman aged 18-29 years with Graves' hyperthyroidism.

The J gene is TRBJ1-4, the V gene TRBV19; unclear D gene. The ends were cut back, 3 bases at V and 8 bases at J, with 16 bases in the middle. CDR1 is LNHDA and CDR2 is SQIVND in the germline V gene (reference sequence). The CDR3 runs 15 residues. CDR3: CASSIGAGYGEKLFF. CDR3 DNA sequence: TGTGCCAGTAGTATTGGTGCGGGGTACGGCGAAAAACTGTTTTTT.

This clonotype showed up many times. The CDR3 DNA sequence: TGTGCCAGCAGTGAATGGTGGCAGACCGAAAAACTGTTTTTT. Protein sequence: CASSEWWQTEKLFF. This sequence joins TRBV2 and TRBJ1-4, with D unclear. The CDR3 contains 14 residues. Between the trimmed V and J ends, which lost 2 bases and 8 bases, there was a span of 12 bases. CDR1 is SNHLY, CDR2 FYNNEI, per germline.

On this clonotype itself: Here the CDR3 omits its conserved ending phenylalanine or tryptophan, so a read error is the likely source. This chain links TRBV15 with TRBJ2-7; D is undetermined. V was pared by 5 bases and J by 7 bases, with 21 bases between. This CDR3 has 15 amino acids. Germline lookup yields CDR1 LNHNV and CDR2 YYDKDF (reference sequence). This chain's CDR3 is CATSRVGSAYGEQYL. DNA of the CDR3: TGTGCCACCAGCCGGGTGGGGTCCGCTTATGGTGAGCAGTACCTC.

A word on this clonotype: A read error is possible here, since a much larger clone lies one base away. The chain combines TRBV18 with TRBJ2-1; D gene ambiguous. This CDR3 is 13 amino acids long. Germline-derived CDR1 and CDR2 are KGHSH and LQKENI. The CDR3 here is CASSPFWDSEQSF. The CDR3 nucleotides are TGTGCCAGCTCACCTTTTTGGGATAGTGAGCAGTCCTTC.

This clonotype was seen only a few times. The V and J genes are TRBV7-2 and TRBJ1-5, with unresolved D. V was cut by 2 bases and J by 7 bases, with 9 bases left in between. The CDR3 consists of 13 residues. Germline V lookup: CDR1 SGHTA, CDR2 FQGNSA. As DNA, the CDR3 is TGTGCCAGCAGCTTATTGAGCGACCAGCCCCAGCATTTT. This encodes CASSLLSDQPQHF. The full variable domain, in which reference TRBV7-2 and TRBJ1-5 provide the parts outside the CDR3, is GAGVSQSPSNKVTEKGKDVELRCDPISGHTALYWYRQSLGQGLEFLIYFQGNSAPDKSGLPSDRFSAERTGGSVSTLTIQRTQQEDSAVYLCASSLLSDQPQHFGDGTRLSIL.

To note about this clonotype: A much larger clone is a single base away; this may be a read error. The rearrangement joins TRBV28 to TRBJ1-2; TRBD1 might be the D (6 bases). V lost 2 bases and J lost 4, with 14 bases in between. From germline, CDR1 is MDHEN and CDR2 SYDVKM. The CDR3 spans 15 residues. DNA of the CDR3: TGTGCCAGCAGTTTAGGGGGGGCGACTGGCTATGGCTACACCTTC. It yields the protein CASSLGGATGYGYTF.

This clonotype was picked up one time. Sequence at one end of the junction differs from germline and may be a read error. The chain combines TRBV5-1 with TRBJ1-2, with 8 bases lining up with TRBD1. CDR3 length: 12 residues. Germline V gene data show CDR1 as SGHRS and CDR2 as YFSETQ. The CDR3 nucleotides are TGCGCCAGCAGCGGACAGGGCTATGACTACACCTTC. Translating it yields CASSGQGYDYTF.

In this sample, this clonotype turned up many times. The gene calls are TRBV7-2 and TRBJ2-1; weak D call: TRBD2 (5 bases). The V gene lost 6 bases and the J gene lost 9 bases, with 12 bases spanning the gap. The germline V gene encodes CDR1 SGHTA and CDR2 FQGNSA. This CDR3 comprises 12 residues. CDR3 protein: CASSSSRSEQFF. The CDR3 DNA follows: TGTGCCAGCAGTTCTAGCAGGAGTGAGCAGTTCTTC.

This clonotype was seen at least ten times. The CDR3 loop is CASKTRGLAGERLEGTDTQYF. As DNA, the CDR3 is TGTGCCAGCAAGACACGGGGACTAGCGGGAGAAAGACTAGAGGGCACAGATACGCAGTATTTT. The chain is built from TRBV12-3 or TRBV12-4 and TRBJ2-3, with 14 bases aligning to TRBD2. V dropped 7 bases and J dropped 1; count of bases not matched to a gene: 19. The CDR3 extends over 21 amino acids.

The chain's CDR3 is CASSHPDHTEAFF. The CDR3 nucleotides are TGCGCCAGCAGCCACCCGGACCACACTGAAGCTTTCTTT. The chain links TRBV4-1 to TRBJ1-1; D uncertain. The germline V gene has CDR1 MGHRA and CDR2 YSYEKL. This CDR3 is 13 amino acids long. V lost 3 bases, J lost 3 bases, and 8 bases lay in between.